The 20 T cell receptor beta chains in this list originate from one sample, sequenced in a study of T cells after yellow fever vaccination. Each CDR3 protein gets one entry after TCRdb re-called the 5' RACE reads with MiXCR. The profile shows some 300,000 distinct CDR3 sequences, roughly 8.4% of them singletons. The sample consisted of PBMCs, taken roughly 47 days after the first yellow fever vaccination. The receptors derive from a man in his late teens or twenties who received the YFV17D yellow fever vaccine.

This chain connects TRBV3-1 to TRBJ2-2, with TRBD1 matching over 7 bases. CDR1 and CDR2 (germline): LGHDT, YNNKEL (reference sequence). V trimming: 4 bases; J trimming: 2 bases; junction bases outside the gene matches: 13. CDR3 length: 18 amino acids. The CDR3 DNA is TGTGCCAGCAGCCGAAACCTCGGGACAGCCATTAACACCGGGGAGCTGTTTTTT. Amino acid sequence: CASSRNLGTAINTGELFF.

This clonotype was seen ten or more times. This rearrangement joins TRBV7-2 to TRBJ2-1, with 7 bases matching TRBD2. The CDR3 has 12 residues. Germline assignment: CDR1 SGHTA and CDR2 FQGNSA. V gave up 6 bases and J gave up 5 bases; unmatched junction bases: 1. DNA for the CDR3: TGTGCCAGCAGGGGAGGGAACAATGAGCAGTTCTTC. It yields the protein CASRGGNNEQFF.

This chain uses TRBV19 with TRBJ2-1; TRBD2 matches at 7 bases. The CDR3 loop spans 15 amino acids. V lost 3 bases, J lost 2 bases, and 4 bases stayed unmatched. Germline V gives CDR1 LNHDA, CDR2 SQIVND (reference sequence). The chain's CDR3 is CASSISSGAYNEQFF. In DNA, the CDR3 is TGTGCCAGTAGTATTTCTAGCGGAGCCTACAATGAGCAGTTCTTC.

This clonotype was seen a few times. The genes are TRBV9 and TRBJ1-2; unclear D gene. Germline V gene sequence: CDR1 SGDLS, CDR2 YYNGEE. This CDR3 is 13 amino acids long. V was clipped by 2 bases and J by 8 bases, with 13 bases between them. CDR3 loop: CASSVAGSGGYTF. For the CDR3, the DNA is TGTGCCAGCAGCGTGGCAGGATCAGGCGGCTACACCTTC.

The chain is built from TRBV20-1 and TRBJ2-1; D uncertain. The germline V gene has CDR1 DFQATT and CDR2 SNEGSKA (reference sequence). This CDR3 has 15 amino acids. Trimming stripped 0 bases from V and 0 bases from J, with 9 bases between. CDR3 residues: CSARDPPGSYNEQFF. The DNA for the CDR3 is TGCAGTGCTAGAGACCCTCCGGGCTCCTACAATGAGCAGTTCTTC.

This clonotype was detected many times. This chain joins TRBV9 and TRBJ2-1; tentative D call: TRBD1 (5 bases). This CDR3 has 19 amino acids. CDR1 SGDLS and CDR2 YYNGEE come from the germline V gene. The V end was cut by 0 bases, the J end by 0 bases, with 19 bases between. The DNA for the CDR3 is TGTGCCAGCAGCGTAGGTGGGGCCGCCCTAAAAAGCTCCTACAATGAGCAGTTCTTC. It specifies CASSVGGAALKSSYNEQFF.

This rearrangement joins TRBV5-1 to TRBJ2-3, with 14 nucleotides matching TRBD2. The CDR3 covers 18 residues. The germline gives CDR1 SGHRS, CDR2 YFSETQ. J lost 1 base, V lost 2 bases, and 6 bases had no gene match. The CDR3 protein is CASSFGGLAGGGTDTQYF. The DNA of the CDR3 is TGCGCCAGCAGCTTCGGAGGACTAGCGGGGGGCGGCACAGATACGCAGTATTTT.

V and J are TRBV6-2 or TRBV6-3 and TRBJ2-7; 9 nucleotides match TRBD1. The CDR3 contains 15 residues. Germline assignment: CDR1 MNHEY and CDR2 SVGEGT. Trimming cost V 6 bases and J 1 base; bases outside gene matches: 7. CDR3 amino acids: CASSHGQGLSYEQYF. The CDR3 region has the DNA TGTGCCAGCAGCCACGGACAGGGGTTATCCTACGAGCAGTACTTC.

In DNA form, the CDR3 reads TGCGCCAGCAGCTTGCGTACAGGGGCTGAGGACATTCAGTACTTC. It translates to CASSLRTGAEDIQYF. The gene calls are TRBV5-1 and TRBJ2-4; 7 bases agree with TRBD1. This CDR3 is built from 15 residues. The germline CDR1 and CDR2 sequences are SGHRS and YFSETQ. J was trimmed by 8 bases and V by 1 base; bases with no gene match: 9.

This clonotype was seen a few times. The chain is built from TRBV9 and TRBJ2-4; D is ambiguous. CDR1 and CDR2 from the germline V gene are SGDLS and YYNGEE. The length of the CDR3 is 16 residues. V lost 4 bases, J lost 0 bases, and 14 bases lay in between. Written as DNA, the CDR3 is TGTGCCAGCAGCCGTTCTGGAGTCCTAGCCAAAAACATTCAGTACTTC. Amino acid sequence: CASSRSGVLAKNIQYF.

In the case of this clonotype: A much more abundant neighbour one base away suggests this may be a read error. The chain uses TRBV7-2 and TRBJ2-5; D is ambiguous. Trimming took off 1 base at V and 1 base at J, with 7 bases between the two ends. The CDR3 is 14 residues long. In germline, CDR1 is SGHTA, CDR2 FQGNSA. Written as DNA, the CDR3 is TGTGCCAGCAGCTTAGTATTCAGCCAAGAGACCCAGTACTTC. Its protein product is CASSLVFSQETQYF.

This clonotype showed up many times. The gene calls are TRBV4-3 and TRBJ1-6; D call uncertain. The CDR3 length is 14 residues. CDR1 and CDR2 from the germline V gene are LGHNA and YSLEER. Trimming took 1 base from V and 8 from J, leaving 9 bases between them. CDR3 region: CASSQVLRDSPLHF. The CDR3 nucleotides read TGCGCCAGCAGCCAAGTCCTCCGGGATTCACCCCTCCACTTT.

The chain carries TRBV13 and TRBJ2-6; D unclear. Trimming shortened V by 10 bases and J by 1 base, and 5 bases separated the two germline ends. CDR3 length equals 12 residues. CDR1 and CDR2 from the germline V gene are PRHDT and FYEKMQ (reference sequence). CDR3 sequence: CATMSGANVLTF. CDR3 nucleotide sequence: TGTGCCACCATGTCTGGGGCCAACGTCCTGACTTTC.

Written as DNA, the CDR3 is TGTGCCAGCAGCTTAGAGGGACTTAGAGGGGGTCCGGTAAAATCGGGTGAAAAACTGTTTTTT. Residues: CASSLEGLRGGPVKSGEKLFF. The chain combines TRBV11-2 with TRBJ1-4, with D maybe TRBD1 (6 bases). CDR1 is SGHAT and CDR2 is FQNNGV in the germline V gene. Trimming took 0 bases from V and 7 from J, leaving 30 bases between them. This CDR3 has 21 amino acids.

The V and J genes are TRBV14 and TRBJ1-1; D is unresolved. The V and J ends lost 3 bases and 1 base respectively, with 12 bases between them. The CDR3 extends over 15 amino acids. Germline-derived CDR1 and CDR2 are SGHDN and FVKESK. The CDR3 bases are TGTGCCAGCAGCCAGACGACATCCGAGAACACTGAAGCTTTCTTT. Protein product: CASSQTTSENTEAFF.

V is TRBV4-3 and J is TRBJ2-2, with D hard to call. The V and J ends lost 0 bases and 3 bases respectively, with 11 bases between them. The CDR3 extends over 16 amino acids. CDR1 is LGHNA and CDR2 is YSLEER in the germline V gene. The CDR3 loop reads CASSQDARLHTGELFF. In DNA, the CDR3 is TGCGCCAGCAGCCAAGATGCCCGACTGCACACCGGGGAGCTGTTTTTT.

The sample holds a few counts of this clonotype. V and J are TRBV12-3 or TRBV12-4 and TRBJ1-1, with D tentatively TRBD1 (5 bases). The CDR3 is made up of 12 amino acids. The germline V and J ends were trimmed by 2 bases and 9 bases, with 10 bases remaining between them. The DNA of the CDR3 is TGTGCCAGCAGTTTACCCAGGGCCCAAGCTTTCTTT. Its protein product is CASSLPRAQAFF.

This clonotype was seen many times. The chain carries TRBV20-1 and TRBJ1-2, with TRBD1 matching over 8 bases. Trimming took 4 bases from V and 8 from J; bases not matched to a gene: 9. CDR1 and CDR2 from the germline V gene are DFQATT and SNEGSKA (reference sequence). The CDR3 contains 13 residues. Written as DNA, the CDR3 is TGCAGTGCTACATCCGGGACAGGATCCGGCTACACCTTC. This sequence encodes CSATSGTGSGYTF.

This clonotype occurred many times. The chain recombines TRBV7-2 with TRBJ2-5; 8 bases match TRBD2. The CDR3 runs to 15 residues. With 5 bases clipped from V and 3 bases from J, the junction kept 8 bases outside the gene matches. Germline-derived CDR1 and CDR2 are SGHTA and FQGNSA. The CDR3 reads CASSPQAAGEETQYF. In nucleotides, the CDR3 is TGTGCCAGCAGCCCCCAGGCAGCGGGGGAAGAGACCCAGTACTTC.

There are many counts of this clonotype. The rearrangement uses TRBV7-2 and TRBJ2-7; TRBD1 matches at 8 bases. Germline lookup yields CDR1 SGHTA and CDR2 FQGNSA. The V gene end was trimmed by 4 bases and the J gene end by 6 bases; junction bases not matched to a gene: 8. The CDR3 totals 14 residues. CDR3 DNA sequence: TGTGCCAGCAGCTCCCAGGGGGCGCAGGCCGAGCAGTACTTC. Encoded protein: CASSSQGAQAEQYF.